This TCR beta chain originates from a study of T cell responses to AZD1222 COVID-19 vaccine. Whole-study findings and limits: The breadth and depth of Spike-specific TCRs increased once two AZD1222 doses had been given. Repertoire sampling happened only post peak T cell response.

Sequencing was performed with immunoSEQ multiplex PCR; in TCRdb, only in-frame clones are kept and a portion is missing. The sample lists more than 140,000 clones; around 88% were seen once. Turning to this clone: Its antigen remains unidentified.

The clonotype originates from an adult in good health. The sample was peripheral blood, taken on day 0 of AZD1222 vaccination.

The CDR3 sequence: CASSRRQGVHYGYTF. The CDR3 coding sequence is TGTGCCAGCAGCCGCCGACAGGGGGTTCACTATGGCTACACCTTC. The chain couples TRBV5-6 to TRBJ1-2, with 9 positions matching TRBD1. After removal of 4 bases from V and 3 bases from J, the junction contained 7 bases not matched to a gene. The CDR3 sequence is 15 residues long. Germline V gene sequence: CDR1 SGHDT, CDR2 YYEEEE.